Listed here are 8 T cell receptor beta chains from one sample, sequenced in a study of blood T cells in healthy people across ages (dated by TCRdb to between 2015 and 2017). The library came from 5' RACE. TCRdb records Illumina HiSeq 2500 as the sequencer. A second about 7 to 11 cycle PCR used a sample-barcoded 5' primer and a J-beta primer mix. TCRdb itself trimmed the public reads at Q25 with fastp, ran MiXCR and retained productive beta chains. Here each entry gathers all rows of one CDR3 protein and keeps the most common genes and DNA. The sample table records about 1,500,000 distinct CDR3 sequences; roughly 45% of these occur just once. Jointly, the top ten make up 7% to 9% of the sample. Sequencing used blood. Receptor source: a woman under 30 in good health.

V is TRBV15 and J is TRBJ2-1; perhaps D is TRBD1 or TRBD2 (5 bases each). The V end lost 8 bases, the J end lost 5 bases, and 16 bases lay between the germline ends. Germline loops: CDR1 LNHNV, CDR2 YYDKDF (reference sequence). This CDR3 contains 14 residues. The CDR3 coding sequence is TGTGCCACCGGGGGTGGTGGGTCGGACAATGAGCAGTTCTTC. Translating it yields CATGGGGSDNEQFF.

The sample holds a few counts of this clonotype. The rearrangement links TRBV29-1 to TRBJ2-3, with D possibly being TRBD2 (6 bases). The V and J ends lost 1 base and 5 bases respectively, with 10 bases between them. CDR3 length: 13 amino acids. The germline CDR1 and CDR2 sequences are SQVTM and ANQGSEA. In nucleotides, the CDR3 is TGCAGCGTTGAAGCACCGGGAGTAGATACGCAGTATTTT. Translated, it gives CSVEAPGVDTQYF.

V usage is TRBV5-1 and J usage is TRBJ2-7; a weak D match, TRBD2 (5 bases). The germline gives CDR1 SGHRS, CDR2 YFSETQ. The V and J ends lost 0 bases and 7 bases respectively, with 17 bases between them. The CDR3 sequence is 15 residues long. The CDR3 DNA follows: TGCGCCAGCAGCTTGGTTGCTAACGGGGATAATGAGCAGTACTTC. Amino acid sequence: CASSLVANGDNEQYF. Full variable domain (missing parts from reference TRBV5-1 and TRBJ2-7): KAGVTQTPRYLIKTRGQQVTLSCSPISGHRSVSWYQQTPGQGLQFLFEYFSETQRNKGNFPGRFSGRQFSNSRSEMNVSTLELGDSALYLCASSLVANGDNEQYFGPGTRLTVT.

The CDR3 region has the DNA TGTGCCAGCAGCACCGGGACAGGGGTAGAATCACCCCTCCACTTT. Protein: CASSTGTGVESPLHF. The chain joins TRBV6-4 to TRBJ1-6; 10 bases map to TRBD1. Germline trimming cut 6 bases from V and 10 bases from J; bases unmatched to any gene: 9. Germline V gives CDR1 MRHNA, CDR2 SNTAGT. The CDR3 sequence is 15 residues long.

V usage is TRBV20-1 and J usage is TRBJ2-7, with 12 bases that match TRBD1. The ends lost 3 bases at V and 6 bases at J; junction bases unmatched: 3. This CDR3 has 13 residues. Germline V gene data show CDR1 as DFQATT and CDR2 as SNEGSKA (reference sequence). CDR3 sequence: CSARRDRGPEQYF. The DNA of the CDR3 is TGCAGTGCTAGGCGGGACAGGGGGCCCGAGCAGTACTTC.

J is TRBJ1-5 and V is TRBV12-3 or TRBV12-4, with TRBD1 matching 7 bases. J lost 9 bases, V lost 5 bases, and 10 bases had no gene match. This CDR3 contains 14 residues. The CDR3: CASSTGTEMRPQHF. The CDR3 coding sequence is TGTGCCAGCAGTACCGGGACAGAAATGCGGCCCCAGCATTTT.

Comment on this clonotype: This may come from a read error, since a much larger clone is one base off. V is TRBV20-1 and J is TRBJ2-3, with D unresolved. Trimming stripped 1 base from V and 7 bases from J, with 12 bases between. CDR1 and CDR2 (germline): DFQATT, SNEGSKA (reference sequence). The CDR3 consists of 13 residues. The CDR3 reads CSARAGIQNTQYF. Here the CDR3 DNA reads TGCAGTGCTAGAGCGGGTATTCAAAATACGCAGTATTTT.

The chain joins TRBV3-1 to TRBJ1-1; D might be TRBD1 (5 bases). The CDR3 contains 12 residues. The germline gives CDR1 LGHDT, CDR2 YNNKEL (reference sequence). The V and J ends lost 4 bases and 8 bases respectively, with 11 bases between them. The CDR3 is CASSPRGEEAFF. CDR3 sequence (DNA): TGTGCCAGCAGCCCACGAGGGGAAGAAGCTTTCTTT.